Below, 6 T cell receptor beta chains from the same sample are listed, as sequenced in a study of blood T cell repertoires in COVID-19. The table came from immunoSEQ multiplex PCR; TCRdb's copy has only in-frame clones and leaves some out. The table includes fewer than 250,000 clones, roughly 80% detected once. The sequenced sample consisted of peripheral blood. The source is a woman aged 55 to 70 with COVID-19, enrolled during active disease.

The chain joins TRBV18 to TRBJ2-5; 10 nucleotides line up with TRBD1. In germline, CDR1 is KGHSH, CDR2 LQKENI. The trim removed 3 bases at V and 2 bases at J, leaving 3 bases unmatched. CDR3 size: 15 residues. Here the CDR3 DNA reads TGTGCCAGCTCACCGGGACAGGGGTGGCAAGAGACCCAGTACTTC. Its translation: CASSPGQGWQETQYF.

The chain couples TRBV5-1 to TRBJ2-2; 9 bases are shared with TRBD1. CDR1 SGHRS and CDR2 YFSETQ come from the germline V gene. V was pared by 2 bases and J by 2 bases, with 4 bases of the junction left unmatched. This CDR3 has 16 residues. The CDR3 sequence: CASSFEGQGNTGELFF. The CDR3 bases are TGCGCCAGCAGCTTTGAGGGACAGGGCAACACCGGGGAGCTGTTTTTT.

The chain employs TRBV3-1 (or the pseudogene TRBV3-2) and TRBJ1-5, with D hard to call. V was clipped by 8 bases and J by 4 bases, with 15 bases between them. This CDR3 contains 14 residues. CDR1 is LGHDT, CDR2 YNNKEL, per germline (reference sequence). The DNA for the CDR3 is TGTGCCAGCTCACGAAACGGAGCTAATCAGCCCCAGCATTTT. Encoded protein: CASSRNGANQPQHF.

This sequence joins TRBV27 and TRBJ1-5; 7 nucleotides agree with TRBD1. The CDR3 is 19 residues long. J was trimmed by 3 bases and V by 1 base; bases with no gene match: 15. Germline V CDR1 and CDR2: MNHEY, SMNVEV (reference sequence). The CDR3 region is CASSLYSLRPGQVNQPQHF. The CDR3 DNA follows: TGTGCCAGCAGTTTATATTCCCTGCGCCCCGGACAGGTCAATCAGCCCCAGCATTTT.

The rearrangement uses TRBV5-4 and TRBJ2-2; 10 nucleotides align to TRBD1. This CDR3 has 14 residues. The germline V gene encodes CDR1 SGHNT and CDR2 YYREEE (reference sequence). Losses at the gene ends were 5 bases for V and 5 bases for J; bases not matched to a gene: 3. In DNA, the CDR3 is TGTGCCAGCAGACGGGGACAGGGGACCGGGGAGCTGTTTTTT. It specifies CASRRGQGTGELFF.

The V call is TRBV10-3, the J call TRBJ1-2; D might be TRBD1 (5 bases). Germline V gene data show CDR1 as ENHRY and CDR2 as SYGVKD. With 0 bases removed from V and 14 bases from J, the gap between germline ends came to 16 bases. The CDR3 loop spans 13 amino acids. The CDR3 reads CAISESSQGLRTF. As DNA, the CDR3 is TGTGCCATCAGTGAGTCGAGCCAGGGACTGAGAACCTTC.